The clone carrying this TCR beta chain was recorded a few times. Sample-barcoded 5' priming and a J-beta primer mix drove a second PCR of about 6 to 12 cycles. TCRdb itself ran the 5' RACE reads through MiXCR, one entry per CDR3 protein. The table has fewer than 1 million distinct CDR3 sequences, 40% to 50% seen once. PBMCs numbering at least 7 million were isolated per sample. This specimen belongs to a study of blood T cells in healthy people across ages. The CDR3 has 19 residues. Per germline, CDR1 ENHRY and CDR2 SYGVKD. Sequenced sample: blood. This receptor was taken from a man aged 55 to 70 in good health. V gene TRBV10-3 combines with J gene TRBJ2-7, with D tentatively TRBD1 (7 bases). The DNA end lines up better with TRBJ2-5; the J call may be wrong. This CDR3 reads CAISGIQRRGQGGMETQYF. CDR3 sequence (DNA): TGTGCCATCAGTGGTATCCAGCGGAGGGGTCAGGGGGGCATGGAGACCCAGTACTTC.